The clone carrying this TCR beta chain has only a few counts. Its matching antigen is unknown. This entry is derived from a study of blood T cells in healthy people across ages. Germline assignment: CDR1 MNHEY and CDR2 SMNVEV (reference sequence). Trimming stripped 8 bases from V and 6 bases from J, with 20 bases between. This CDR3 is 15 amino acids long. Through a sample-barcoded 5' primer and a J-beta primer mix, a second PCR was run for roughly 6 to 12 cycles. Template switching added a 12-random-nucleotide identifier to every cDNA molecule. The study obtained at least 2.5 million CDR3-containing paired-end reads from every sample. TCRdb re-analysed the 5' RACE reads in MiXCR, keeping a single row per CDR3 protein. The sample gives some 1.8 million distinct CDR3 sequences, roughly two fifths of which show up once; 20% to 25% is in the top ten. The study's findings and limits: Reliance upon unsorted PBMCs precluded definitive naive versus antigen-experienced comparison. More naive CD4+ cells and higher diversity were found in long-lived than in aged donors.

The origin of this receptor is a human donor in good health. The sequenced sample was blood. This chain connects TRBV27 to TRBJ2-4; maybe TRBD2 (7 bases). CDR3 amino acids: CASGTPGGTRNIQYF. For the CDR3, the DNA is TGTGCCAGCGGAACCCCGGGGGGCACTAGAAACATTCAGTACTTC.